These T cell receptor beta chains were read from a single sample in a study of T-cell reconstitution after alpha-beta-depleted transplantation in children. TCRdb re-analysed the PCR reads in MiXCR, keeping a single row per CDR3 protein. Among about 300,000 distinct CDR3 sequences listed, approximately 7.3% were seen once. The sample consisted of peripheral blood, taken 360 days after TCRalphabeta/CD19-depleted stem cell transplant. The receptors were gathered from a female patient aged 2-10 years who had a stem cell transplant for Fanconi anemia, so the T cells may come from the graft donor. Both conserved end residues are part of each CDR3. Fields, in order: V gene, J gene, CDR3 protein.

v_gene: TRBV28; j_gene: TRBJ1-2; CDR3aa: CASCETYGYTF
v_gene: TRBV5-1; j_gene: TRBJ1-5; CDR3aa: CASSLGLDGLKPQHF
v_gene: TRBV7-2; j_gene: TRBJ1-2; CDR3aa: CASSLAGSSVGYTF
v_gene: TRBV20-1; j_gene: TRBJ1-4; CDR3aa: CSARDPWRPNEKLFF
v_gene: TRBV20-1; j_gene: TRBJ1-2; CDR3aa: CSARQYGYTF
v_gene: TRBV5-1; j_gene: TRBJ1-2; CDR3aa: CASSYRGRPDGYTF
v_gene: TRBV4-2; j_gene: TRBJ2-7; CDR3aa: CASSQGPLRPEQYF
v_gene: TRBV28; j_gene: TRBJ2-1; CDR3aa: CASSIKRESFNEQFF
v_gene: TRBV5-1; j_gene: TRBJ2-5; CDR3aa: CASTKAGGETQYF
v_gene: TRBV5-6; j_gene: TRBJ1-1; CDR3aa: CASSGTNGWAFF
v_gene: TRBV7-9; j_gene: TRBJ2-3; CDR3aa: CASRSPDTQYF
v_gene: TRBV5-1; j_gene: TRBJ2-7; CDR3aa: CASSLNVYEQYF
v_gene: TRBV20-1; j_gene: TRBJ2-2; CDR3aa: CSAGDRVANTGELFF
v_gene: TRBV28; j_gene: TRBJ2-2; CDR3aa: CASSRTGGTGELFF
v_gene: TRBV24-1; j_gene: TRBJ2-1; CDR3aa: CATSDPGTSGTSLNEQFF
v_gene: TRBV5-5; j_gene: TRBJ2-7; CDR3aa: CASSLGTEYEQYF
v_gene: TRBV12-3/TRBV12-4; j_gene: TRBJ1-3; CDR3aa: CASSPVGNTIYF
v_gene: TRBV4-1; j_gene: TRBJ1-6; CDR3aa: CASSQDSGSVYSSSYNSPLHF
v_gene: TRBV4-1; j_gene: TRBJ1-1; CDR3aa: CASSQVAAGYTEAFF
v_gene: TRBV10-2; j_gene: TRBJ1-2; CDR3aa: CASDSTGTYGYTF
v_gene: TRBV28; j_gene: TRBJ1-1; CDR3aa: CASKLWGLVNTEAFF
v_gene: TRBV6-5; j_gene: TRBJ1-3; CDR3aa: CASSYGQGISGNTIYF
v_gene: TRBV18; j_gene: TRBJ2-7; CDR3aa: CASSPRQFSYEQYF